The 9 T cell receptor beta chains in this list originate from one sample, sequenced in a study of blood T cell repertoires in COVID-19. Data came from immunoSEQ multiplex PCR; TCRdb stores just in-frame clones and leaves some out. The sample lists under 75,000 clones; over 70% were seen once. The sample comprised peripheral blood. The receptors shown here come from a man aged 60 to 75 with acute or convalescent COVID-19.

The CDR3 sequence: CASSSSRGSNQPQHF. The CDR3 DNA reads as TGTGCCAGCAGCTCTTCACGGGGAAGCAATCAGCCCCAGCATTTT. V and J are TRBV11-2 and TRBJ1-5; no definite D call. Germline CDR1 and CDR2: SGHAT and FQNNGV. V lost 4 bases and J 1 base, leaving 11 bases between the germline ends. The CDR3 contains 15 residues.

The V and J genes are TRBV5-8 and TRBJ1-1, with D unclear. Germline CDR1 SGHTS, CDR2 YDEGEE. V dropped 0 bases and J dropped 0 bases, with 6 bases sitting between them. CDR3 length: 14 residues. CDR3 coding DNA: TGTGCCAGCAGCTTGGATTACATGAACACTGAAGCTTTCTTT. Protein sequence: CASSLDYMNTEAFF.

V and J are TRBV19 and TRBJ1-4; D may be TRBD1 (6 bases). Trimming removed 7 bases at V and 7 bases at J, with 19 bases between. CDR1 LNHDA and CDR2 SQIVND come from the germline V gene (reference sequence). The CDR3 loop spans 15 amino acids. CDR3 nucleotide sequence: TGTGCCAGTATTTCGGCCGTGACAGGCAGTGAAAAACTGTTTTTT. Amino acid sequence: CASISAVTGSEKLFF.

This clone has only a few counts. The chain carries TRBV7-3 and TRBJ2-3, with 7 bases identical to TRBD2. Germline loops: CDR1 SGHTA, CDR2 FQGTGA. The CDR3 sequence is 15 residues long. V trimming: 5 bases; J trimming: 0 bases; junction bases outside the gene matches: 5. CDR3 sequence (DNA): TGTGCCAGCAGCCGAGAGCGGGGAAGCACAGATACGCAGTATTTT. Its translation is CASSRERGSTDTQYF. Together with reference TRBV7-3 and TRBJ2-3, the CDR3 gives the full variable domain: GAGVSQTPSNKVTEKGKYVELRCDPISGHTALYWYRQSLGQGPEFLIYFQGTGAADDSGLPNDRFFAVRPEGSVSTLKIQRTERGDSAVYLCASSRERGSTDTQYFGPGTRLTVL.

This clone has just one count. The J gene is TRBJ2-5, the V gene TRBV6-1; D is perhaps TRBD2 (5 bases). Deletions cut 3 bases from V and 0 bases from J, with 17 bases between. Germline values: CDR1 MNHNS, CDR2 SASEGT. This CDR3 has 17 amino acids. Here the CDR3 reads CASSENGVRNYQETQYF. CDR3 sequence (DNA): TGTGCCAGCAGTGAGAACGGGGTGAGGAACTACCAAGAGACCCAGTACTTC.

This rearrangement joins TRBV21-1 to TRBJ2-7; the table's D call TRBD2 went unverified against the DNA. TRBV21-1 is listed as a pseudogene. The CDR3 is made up of 16 amino acids. This CDR3 reads CASSPQGEGPSYEQYV. DNA of the CDR3: TGTGCCAGCAGCCCCCAAGGGGAGGGACCCTCCTACGAGCAGTACGTC.

In this sample, this clone turned up once. The rearrangement uses TRBV5-1 and TRBJ1-1, with a possible D match to TRBD1 (5 bases). Germline V lookup: CDR1 SGHRS, CDR2 YFSETQ. The CDR3 has 15 residues. Trimming took 5 bases from V and 1 from J, leaving 15 bases between them. The CDR3 reads CASRQAGGANTEAFF. The CDR3 DNA reads TGCGCCAGCAGACAGGCGGGGGGTGCGAACACTGAAGCTTTCTTT.

This chain joins TRBV30 and TRBJ2-1; 16 bases align to TRBD2. CDR1 and CDR2 (germline): GTSNPN, SVGIG (reference sequence). The V and J ends lost 3 bases and 8 bases, in that order; junction bases with no gene match: 10. The CDR3 loop spans 17 amino acids. The DNA of the CDR3 is TGTGCCTGGAGCCCGGGACTAGCGGGGGGGCCATGGGATGAGCAGTTCTTC. Residues: CAWSPGLAGGPWDEQFF.

This clone was seen more than once but under ten times. The chain is built from TRBV7-9 and TRBJ2-7; TRBD2 might be the D (6 bases). Germline lookup yields CDR1 SEHNR and CDR2 FQNEAQ (reference sequence). This CDR3 is 20 amino acids long. Trimming stripped 7 bases from V and 0 bases from J, with 31 bases between. The CDR3 here is CASTSFTGQPGLRDSYEQYF. In nucleotides, the CDR3 is TGTGCCAGCACCTCTTTTACGGGCCAGCCGGGACTCCGAGACTCCTACGAGCAGTACTTC. The full variable domain, completed using reference TRBV7-9 and TRBJ2-7, is DTGVSQNPRHKITKRGQNVTFRCDPISEHNRLYWYRQTLGQGPEFLTYFQNEAQLEKSRLLSDRFSAERPKGSFSTLEIQRTEQGDSAMYLCASTSFTGQPGLRDSYEQYFGPGTRLTVT.